This TCR beta chain was retrieved from a study of blood T cell repertoires in COVID-19. For the study at large: Acute-phase and convalescent COVID-19 samples originated in the United States, Italy and Spain. T cells, B-cell-depleted T cells, or PBMCs supplied cDNA or gDNA.

Method: immunoSEQ multiplex PCR; TCRdb's copy keeps in-frame clones and lacks some. The table includes some 240,000 clones, about 85% detected once. The germline gives CDR1 SGHDT, CDR2 YYEEEE. With 1 base removed from V and 5 bases from J, the gap between germline ends came to 13 bases. The CDR3 extends over 16 amino acids. Sequences were obtained from peripheral blood. The clonotype comes from a man between 60 and 75 years old who had recovered from COVID-19. The V call is TRBV5-6, the J call TRBJ1-6; D gene unclear. DNA for the CDR3: TGTGCCAGCAGCTTGAGGTGGTCGCGGGATAATTCACCCCTCCACTTT. Its protein product is CASSLRWSRDNSPLHF.